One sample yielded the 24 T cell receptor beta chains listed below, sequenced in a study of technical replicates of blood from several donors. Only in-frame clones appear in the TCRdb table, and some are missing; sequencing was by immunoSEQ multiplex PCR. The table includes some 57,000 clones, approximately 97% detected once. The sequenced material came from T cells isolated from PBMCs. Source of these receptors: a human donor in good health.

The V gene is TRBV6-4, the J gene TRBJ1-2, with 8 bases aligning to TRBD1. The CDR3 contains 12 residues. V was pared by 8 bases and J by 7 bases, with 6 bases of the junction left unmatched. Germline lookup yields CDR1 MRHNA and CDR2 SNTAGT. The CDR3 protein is CASDSGTGGYTF. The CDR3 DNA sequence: TGTGCCAGCGACTCCGGGACAGGTGGCTACACCTTC.

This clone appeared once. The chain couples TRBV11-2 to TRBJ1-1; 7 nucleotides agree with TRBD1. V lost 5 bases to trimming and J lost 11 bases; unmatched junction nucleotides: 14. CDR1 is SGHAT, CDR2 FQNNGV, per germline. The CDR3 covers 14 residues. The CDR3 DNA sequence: TGTGCCAGCAGCCCAGGCCCGATCGGGACAGAGGCTTTCTTT. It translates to CASSPGPIGTEAFF.

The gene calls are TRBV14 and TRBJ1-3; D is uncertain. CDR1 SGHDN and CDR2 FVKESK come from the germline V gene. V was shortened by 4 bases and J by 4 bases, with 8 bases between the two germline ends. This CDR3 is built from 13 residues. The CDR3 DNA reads TGTGCCAGCAGCCTCGCGGGGGGAAACACCATATATTTT. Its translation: CASSLAGGNTIYF.

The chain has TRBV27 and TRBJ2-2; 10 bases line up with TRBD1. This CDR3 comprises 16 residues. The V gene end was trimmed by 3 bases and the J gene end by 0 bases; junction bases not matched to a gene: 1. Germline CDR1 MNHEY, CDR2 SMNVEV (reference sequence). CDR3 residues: CASSFGTGANTGELFF. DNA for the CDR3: TGTGCCAGCAGTTTCGGGACAGGGGCGAACACCGGGGAGCTGTTTTTT.

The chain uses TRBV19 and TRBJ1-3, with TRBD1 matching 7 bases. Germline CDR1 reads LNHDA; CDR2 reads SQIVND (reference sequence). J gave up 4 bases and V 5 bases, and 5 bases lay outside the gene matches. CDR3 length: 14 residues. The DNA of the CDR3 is TGTGCCAGTAGTGGTTCAGGGGGAGGAAACACCATATATTTT. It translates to CASSGSGGGNTIYF.

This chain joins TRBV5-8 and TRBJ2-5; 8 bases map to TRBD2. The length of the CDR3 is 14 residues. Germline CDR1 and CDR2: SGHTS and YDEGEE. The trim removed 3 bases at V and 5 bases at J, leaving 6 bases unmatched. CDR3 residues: CASSSLGLAETQYF. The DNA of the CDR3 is TGTGCCAGCAGCTCCCTAGGACTAGCCGAGACCCAGTACTTC.

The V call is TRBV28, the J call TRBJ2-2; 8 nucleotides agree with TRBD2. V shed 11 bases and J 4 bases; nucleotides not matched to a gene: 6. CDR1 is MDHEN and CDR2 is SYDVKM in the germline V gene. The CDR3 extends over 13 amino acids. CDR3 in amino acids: CAGNRGGTGELFF. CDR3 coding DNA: TGTGCCGGAAACCGGGGGGGCACCGGGGAGCTGTTTTTT.

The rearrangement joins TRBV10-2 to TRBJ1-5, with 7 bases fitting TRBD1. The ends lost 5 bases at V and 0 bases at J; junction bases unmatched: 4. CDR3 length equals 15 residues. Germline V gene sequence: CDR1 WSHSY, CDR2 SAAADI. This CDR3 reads CASSLDRDSNQPQHF. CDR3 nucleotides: TGCGCCAGCAGTCTCGACAGGGATAGCAATCAGCCCCAGCATTTT.

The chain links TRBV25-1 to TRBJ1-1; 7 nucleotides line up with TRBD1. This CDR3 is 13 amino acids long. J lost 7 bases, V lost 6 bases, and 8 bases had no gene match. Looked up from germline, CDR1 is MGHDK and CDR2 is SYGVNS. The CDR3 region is CASRRDSRLEAFF. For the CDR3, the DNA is TGTGCCAGCAGGAGGGACAGCCGACTTGAAGCTTTCTTT.

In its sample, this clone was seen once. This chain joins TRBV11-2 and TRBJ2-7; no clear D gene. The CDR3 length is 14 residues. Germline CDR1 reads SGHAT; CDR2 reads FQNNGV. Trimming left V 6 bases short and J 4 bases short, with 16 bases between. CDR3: CASSPIMRVYEQYF. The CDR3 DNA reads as TGTGCCAGCAGTCCGATCATGAGAGTATACGAGCAGTACTTC. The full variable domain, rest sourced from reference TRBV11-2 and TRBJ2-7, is EAGVAQSPRYKIIEKRQSVAFWCNPISGHATLYWYQQILGQGPKLLIQFQNNGVVDDSQLPKDRFSAERLKGVDSTLKIQPAKLEDSAVYLCASSPIMRVYEQYFGPGTRLTVT.

In DNA, the CDR3 is TGTGCCAGCGGGGAACAGGGTGACACGGCTGAAGCTTTCTTT. Translated: CASGEQGDTAEAFF. V usage is TRBV25-1 and J usage is TRBJ1-1, with D perhaps matching TRBD1 (6 bases). V lost 8 bases, J lost 6 bases, and 19 bases lay in between. The length of the CDR3 is 14 residues. Germline values: CDR1 MGHDK, CDR2 SYGVNS.

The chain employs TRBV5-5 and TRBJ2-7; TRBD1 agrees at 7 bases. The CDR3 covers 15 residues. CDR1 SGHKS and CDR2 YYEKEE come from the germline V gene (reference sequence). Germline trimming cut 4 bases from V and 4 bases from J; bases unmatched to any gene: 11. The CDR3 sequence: CASSRDGTDLYEQYF. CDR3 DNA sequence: TGTGCCAGCAGCCGAGACGGGACAGACCTTTACGAGCAGTACTTC.

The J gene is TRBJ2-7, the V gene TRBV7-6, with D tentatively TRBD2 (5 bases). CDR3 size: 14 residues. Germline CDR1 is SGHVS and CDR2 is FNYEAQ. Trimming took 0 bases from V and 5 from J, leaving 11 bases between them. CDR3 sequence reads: CASSLAISDNEQYF. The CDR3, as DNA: TGTGCCAGCAGCTTAGCGATTAGCGACAACGAGCAGTACTTC.

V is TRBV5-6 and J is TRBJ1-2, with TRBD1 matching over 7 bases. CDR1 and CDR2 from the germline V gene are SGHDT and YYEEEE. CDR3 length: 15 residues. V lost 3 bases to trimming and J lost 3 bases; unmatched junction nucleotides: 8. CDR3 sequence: CASSSRDSNYYGYTF. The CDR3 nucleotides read TGTGCCAGCAGCTCGAGGGACAGCAACTACTATGGCTACACCTTC.

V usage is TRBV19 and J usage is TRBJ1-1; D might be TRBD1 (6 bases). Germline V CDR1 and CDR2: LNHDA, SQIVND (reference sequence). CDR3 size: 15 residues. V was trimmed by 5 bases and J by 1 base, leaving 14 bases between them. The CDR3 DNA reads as TGTGCCAGTAGTCAGACGGGACACACGAACACTGAAGCTTTCTTT. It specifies CASSQTGHTNTEAFF.

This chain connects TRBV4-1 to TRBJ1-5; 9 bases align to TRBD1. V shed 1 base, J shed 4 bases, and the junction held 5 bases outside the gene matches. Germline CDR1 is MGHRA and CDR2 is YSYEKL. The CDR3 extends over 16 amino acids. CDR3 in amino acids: CASSQGTGEGNQPQHF. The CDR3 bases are TGCGCCAGCAGCCAAGGGACAGGGGAGGGAAATCAGCCCCAGCATTTT.

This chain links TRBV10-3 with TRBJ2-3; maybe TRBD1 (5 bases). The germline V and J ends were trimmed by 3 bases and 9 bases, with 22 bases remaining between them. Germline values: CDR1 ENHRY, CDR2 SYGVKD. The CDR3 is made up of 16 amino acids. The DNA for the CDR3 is TGTGCCATCAGTGACCCCCGGCAGGGTGGTGAGAACACGCAGTATTTT. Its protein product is CAISDPRQGGENTQYF.

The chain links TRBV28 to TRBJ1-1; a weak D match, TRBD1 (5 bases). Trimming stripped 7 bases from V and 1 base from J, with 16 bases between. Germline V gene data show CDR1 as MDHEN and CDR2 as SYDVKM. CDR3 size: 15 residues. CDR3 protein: CASIYLPGGNTEAFF. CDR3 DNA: TGTGCCAGCATCTATTTACCCGGGGGGAACACTGAAGCTTTCTTT.

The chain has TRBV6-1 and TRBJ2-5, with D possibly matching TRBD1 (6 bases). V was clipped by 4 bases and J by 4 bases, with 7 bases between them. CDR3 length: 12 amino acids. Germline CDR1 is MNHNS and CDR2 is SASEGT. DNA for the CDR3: TGTGCCAGCAGTGGGGGGCTAGAGACCCAGTACTTC. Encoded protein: CASSGGLETQYF.

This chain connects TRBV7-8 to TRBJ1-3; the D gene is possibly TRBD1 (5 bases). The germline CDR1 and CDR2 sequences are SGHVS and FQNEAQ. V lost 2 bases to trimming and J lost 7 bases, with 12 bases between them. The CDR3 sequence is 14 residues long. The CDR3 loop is CASSLLGVRNTIYF. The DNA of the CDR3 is TGTGCCAGCAGCTTATTAGGGGTTAGGAACACCATATATTTT.

CDR3: CASSLPGQVYIQYF. The CDR3, as DNA: TGTGCCAGCAGCTTACCGGGACAGGTGTACATTCAGTACTTC. The rearrangement uses TRBV14 and TRBJ2-4; TRBD1 agrees at 8 bases. CDR1 and CDR2 (germline): SGHDN, FVKESK. The trim removed 5 bases at V and 8 bases at J, leaving 8 bases unmatched. This CDR3 comprises 14 residues.

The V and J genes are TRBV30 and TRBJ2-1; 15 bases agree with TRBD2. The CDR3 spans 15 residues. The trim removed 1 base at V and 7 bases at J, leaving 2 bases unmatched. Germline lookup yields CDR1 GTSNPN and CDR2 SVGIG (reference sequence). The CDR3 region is CAWSAGTSGGNEQFF. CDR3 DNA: TGTGCCTGGAGTGCTGGGACTAGCGGGGGGAATGAGCAGTTCTTC.

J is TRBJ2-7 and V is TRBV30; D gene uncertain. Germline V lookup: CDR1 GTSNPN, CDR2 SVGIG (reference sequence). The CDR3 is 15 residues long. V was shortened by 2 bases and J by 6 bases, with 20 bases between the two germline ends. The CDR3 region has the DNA TGTGCCTGGAGTTCCACCTCTGCAAGTTACGGCGAGCAGTACTTC. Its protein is CAWSSTSASYGEQYF.

Here the CDR3 reads CASSGQGRGGYTF. DNA for the CDR3: TGTGCCAGCAGCGGTCAGGGGCGAGGAGGCTACACCTTC. This rearrangement joins TRBV9 to TRBJ1-2; weak D call: TRBD1 (6 bases). Between the trimmed V and J ends, which lost 3 bases and 8 bases, there was a span of 14 bases. CDR1 is SGDLS, CDR2 YYNGEE, per germline. This CDR3 contains 13 residues.